This T cell receptor beta chain was sequenced for a study of control samples from healthy donors and cancer patients. The protocol was immunoSEQ multiplex PCR, while the TCRdb copy is restricted to in-frame clones and leaves out a portion. The sample includes roughly 170,000 clones, roughly 88% of them seen just once. CDR3 length equals 13 residues. The germline gives CDR1 MNHEY, CDR2 SMNVEV (reference sequence). Trimming cost V 2 bases and J 5 bases, with 9 bases left between them. The origin of this receptor is a woman aged 25-40 years in good health. The sample comprised blood. V and J are TRBV27 and TRBJ1-1; D not resolved. The CDR3 reads CASSLSGYTEAFF. Here the CDR3 DNA reads TGTGCCAGCAGTTTAAGTGGCTATACTGAAGCTTTCTTT.